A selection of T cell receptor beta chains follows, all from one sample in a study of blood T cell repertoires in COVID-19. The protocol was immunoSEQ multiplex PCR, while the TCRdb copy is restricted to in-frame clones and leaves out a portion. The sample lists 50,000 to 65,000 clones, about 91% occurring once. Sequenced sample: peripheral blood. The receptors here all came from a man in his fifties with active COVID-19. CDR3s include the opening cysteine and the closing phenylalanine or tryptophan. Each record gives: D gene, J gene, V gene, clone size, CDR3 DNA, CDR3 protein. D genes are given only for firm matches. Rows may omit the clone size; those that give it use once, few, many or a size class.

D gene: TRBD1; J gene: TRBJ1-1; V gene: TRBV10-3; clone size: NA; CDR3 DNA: TGTGCCATCAGTGAGACAGGGGGGGTTGTGGAAGCTTTCTTT; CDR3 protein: CAISETGGVVEAFF
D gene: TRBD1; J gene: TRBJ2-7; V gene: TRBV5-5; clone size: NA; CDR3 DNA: TGTGCCAGCAGCTTGGGAGGGGGCCGCGAGCAGTACTTC; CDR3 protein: CASSLGGGREQYF
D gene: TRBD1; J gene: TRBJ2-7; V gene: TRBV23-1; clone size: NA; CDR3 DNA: TGCGCCAGCAGTCGAAACCGGGACAGGGGGCCCTACGAGCAGTACTTC; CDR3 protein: CASSRNRDRGPYEQYF
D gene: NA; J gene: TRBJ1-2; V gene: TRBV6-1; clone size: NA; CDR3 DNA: TGTGCCAGCAGTGAGGGGCCACTGAACTATGGCTACACCTTC; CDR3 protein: CASSEGPLNYGYTF
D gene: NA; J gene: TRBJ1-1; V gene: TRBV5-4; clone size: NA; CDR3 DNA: TGTGCCAGCAGCTTGGAAAGGGGGATGGACACTGAAGCTTTCTTT; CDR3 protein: CASSLERGMDTEAFF
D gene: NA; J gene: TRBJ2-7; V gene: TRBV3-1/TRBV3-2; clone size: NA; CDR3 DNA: TGTGCCAGCAGTCAAGAGCGACACTCCTACGAGCAGTACTTC; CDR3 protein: CASSQERHSYEQYF
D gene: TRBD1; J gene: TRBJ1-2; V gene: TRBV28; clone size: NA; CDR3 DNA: TGTGCCAGCAGTTTAGGAGGGGGCGAGGTTTTAGGTGGCTACACCTTC; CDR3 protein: CASSLGGGEVLGGYTF
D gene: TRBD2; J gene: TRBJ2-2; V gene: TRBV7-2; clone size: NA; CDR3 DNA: TGTGTCAGCAGCTTAGCGCTAATGGGGAGGGGAAGGGGCGGGGAGCTGTTTTTT; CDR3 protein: CVSSLALMGRGRGGELFF
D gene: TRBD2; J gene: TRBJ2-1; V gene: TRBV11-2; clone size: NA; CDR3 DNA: TGTGCCAGCAGCTTAGAAGCGGGACCGCAGTTCTTC; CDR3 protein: CASSLEAGPQFF
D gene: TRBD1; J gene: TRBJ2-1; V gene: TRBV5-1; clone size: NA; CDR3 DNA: TGCGCCAGCAGCATAGAAGGGACAGCCAATGAGCAGTTCTTC; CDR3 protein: CASSIEGTANEQFF
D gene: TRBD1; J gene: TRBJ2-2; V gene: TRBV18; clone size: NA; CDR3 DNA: TGTGCCAGCTCACCACCGACGGCAGGGGGAGAGGGGGAGCTGTTTTTT; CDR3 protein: CASSPPTAGGEGELFF
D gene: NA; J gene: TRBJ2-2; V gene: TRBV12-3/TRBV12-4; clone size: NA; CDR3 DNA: TGTGCCAGCAGTATCGGTGGCACCGGGGAGCTGTTTTTT; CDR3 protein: CASSIGGTGELFF
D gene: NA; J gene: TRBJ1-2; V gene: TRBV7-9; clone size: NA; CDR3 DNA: TGTGCCAGCAGCTTAATCTATAAAAACAGATCCAACTATGGCTACACCTTC; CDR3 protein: CASSLIYKNRSNYGYTF
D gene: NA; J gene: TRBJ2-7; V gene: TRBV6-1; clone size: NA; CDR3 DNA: TGTGCCAGCAGTGAAGATCAGGGCTACGAGCAGTACTTC; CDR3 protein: CASSEDQGYEQYF
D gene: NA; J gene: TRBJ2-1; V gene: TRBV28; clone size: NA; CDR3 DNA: TGTGCCAGCAGTTTTCCCCAGGGTCATTACAATGAGCAGTTCTTC; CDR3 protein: CASSFPQGHYNEQFF
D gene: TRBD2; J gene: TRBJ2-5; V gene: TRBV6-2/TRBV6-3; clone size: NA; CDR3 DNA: TGTGCCAGCAGTTACGAGGGACTAGCGGGGGAGAGAGAGACCCAGTACTTC; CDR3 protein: CASSYEGLAGERETQYF
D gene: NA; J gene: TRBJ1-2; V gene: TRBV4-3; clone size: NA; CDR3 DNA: TGCGCCAGCAGCCAAGATTTCAGGGACACCTATAACTATGGCTACACCTTC; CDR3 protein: CASSQDFRDTYNYGYTF
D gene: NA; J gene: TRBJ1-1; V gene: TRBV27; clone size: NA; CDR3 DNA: TGTGCCAGCTATCGTCACGAGGACACTGAAGCTTTCTTT; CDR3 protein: CASYRHEDTEAFF
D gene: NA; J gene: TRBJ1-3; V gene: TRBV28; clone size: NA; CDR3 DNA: TGTGCCAGCAGTTTAGGAGGGTTCAGAAACACCATATATTTT; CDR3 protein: CASSLGGFRNTIYF
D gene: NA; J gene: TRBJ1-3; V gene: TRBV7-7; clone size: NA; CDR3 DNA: TGTGCTAGCAGCTCGAAGGGGAGGGATTGCTTTCTCTCTGGAAACACCATATATTTT; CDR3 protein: CASSSKGRDCFLSGNTIYF
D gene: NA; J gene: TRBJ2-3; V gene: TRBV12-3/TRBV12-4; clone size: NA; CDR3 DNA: TGTGCCAGCAGTCGGGACATCGGACATACGCAGTATTTT; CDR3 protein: CASSRDIGHTQYF
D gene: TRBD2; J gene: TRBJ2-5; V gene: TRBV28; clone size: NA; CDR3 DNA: TGTGCCATCCAGCGGGGGGGCCTTTGGGAGACCCAGTACTTC; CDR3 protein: CAIQRGGLWETQYF
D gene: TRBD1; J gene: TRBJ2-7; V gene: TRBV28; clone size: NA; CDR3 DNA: TGTGCCAGCAGTTTCACAGGGGTCACCTACGAGCAGTACTTC; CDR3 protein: CASSFTGVTYEQYF
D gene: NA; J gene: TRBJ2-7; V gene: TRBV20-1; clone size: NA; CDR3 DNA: TGCAGTGCCAAATCCTACGAGCAGTACTTC; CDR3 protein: CSAKSYEQYF
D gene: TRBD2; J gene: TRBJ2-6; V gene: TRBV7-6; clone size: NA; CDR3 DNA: TGTGCCAGCAGTGGGAGGGCTGGGGCCAACGTCCTGACTTTC; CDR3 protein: CASSGRAGANVLTF
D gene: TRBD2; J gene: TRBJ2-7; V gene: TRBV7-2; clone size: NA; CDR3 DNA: TGTGCCAGCAGCGTTAGCGGGGGGTCCTACGAGCAGTACTTC; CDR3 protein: CASSVSGGSYEQYF
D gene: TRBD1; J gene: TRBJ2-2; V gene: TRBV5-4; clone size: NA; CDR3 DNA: TGTGCCAGCAGCTCCCGGACAGGGGGAGACACCGGGGAGCTGTTTTTT; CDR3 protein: CASSSRTGGDTGELFF
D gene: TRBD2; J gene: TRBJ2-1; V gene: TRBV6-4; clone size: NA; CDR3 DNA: TGTGCCAAACGACCGGGACTAAACAATGAGCAGTTCTTC; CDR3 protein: CAKRPGLNNEQFF
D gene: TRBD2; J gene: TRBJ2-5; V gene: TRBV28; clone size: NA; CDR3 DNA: TGTGCCAGCACCCCTTTGTCCGCGGGAGGGAAGACCCAGTACTTC; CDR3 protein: CASTPLSAGGKTQYF
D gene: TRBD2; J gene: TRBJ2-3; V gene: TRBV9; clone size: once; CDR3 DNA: TGTGCCAGCAGCCCACTAGCGGGGGGGGCAAATACGCAGTATTTT; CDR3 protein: CASSPLAGGANTQYF
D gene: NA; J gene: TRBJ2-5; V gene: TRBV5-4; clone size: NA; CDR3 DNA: TGTGCCAGCAACCCCCGCGGAGAAGAGACCCAGTACTTC; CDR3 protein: CASNPRGEETQYF
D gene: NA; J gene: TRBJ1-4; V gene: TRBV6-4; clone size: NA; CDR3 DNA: TGTGCCAGCAGTGCGGAGGACGGGTTAGAACTGTTTTTT; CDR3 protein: CASSAEDGLELFF
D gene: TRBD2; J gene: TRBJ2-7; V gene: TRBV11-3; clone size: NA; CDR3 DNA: TGTGCCAGCAGCTTAGACGGTTTGCTAGCGGGGGGGTCCACCAATTACGAGCAGTACTTC; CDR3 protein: CASSLDGLLAGGSTNYEQYF
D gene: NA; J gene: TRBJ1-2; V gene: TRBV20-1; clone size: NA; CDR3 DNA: TGCAGTTCTACGGCTAACTATGGCTACACCTTC; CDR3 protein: CSSTANYGYTF
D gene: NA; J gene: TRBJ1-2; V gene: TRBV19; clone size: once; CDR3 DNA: TGTGCCAGTAGTGCGGGGGAAGGCGGTGGCTACACCTTC; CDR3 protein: CASSAGEGGGYTF
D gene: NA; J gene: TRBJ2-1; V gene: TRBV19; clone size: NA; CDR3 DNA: TGTGCCAGTAGTATAGTGCGAGGAGGGTACAATGAGCAGTTCTTC; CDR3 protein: CASSIVRGGYNEQFF
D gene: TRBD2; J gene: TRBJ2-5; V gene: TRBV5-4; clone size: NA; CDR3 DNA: TGTGCCAGCAGCTTAACGGGGGAGGGGGAGACCCAGTACTTC; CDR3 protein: CASSLTGEGETQYF
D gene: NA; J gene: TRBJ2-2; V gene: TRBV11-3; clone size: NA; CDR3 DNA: TGTGCCAGCAGCTTAGGGCTAGCAATTACCGGGGAGCTGTTTTTT; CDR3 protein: CASSLGLAITGELFF
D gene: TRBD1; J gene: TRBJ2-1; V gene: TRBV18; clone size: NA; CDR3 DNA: TGTGCCAGCTCCCCAGACAGGGGGGCATACAATGAGCAGTTCTTC; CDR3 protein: CASSPDRGAYNEQFF
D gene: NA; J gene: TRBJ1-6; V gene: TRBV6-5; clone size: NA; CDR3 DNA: TGTGCCAGCTGCGAGGGGGTCTCCTATAATTCACCCCTCCACTTT; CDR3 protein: CASCEGVSYNSPLHF
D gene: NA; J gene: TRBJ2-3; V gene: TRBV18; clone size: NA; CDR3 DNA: TGTGCCAGCTCCACAAGCACAGATACGCAGTATTTT; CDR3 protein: CASSTSTDTQYF
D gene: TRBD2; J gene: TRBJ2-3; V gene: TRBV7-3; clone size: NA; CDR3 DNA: TGTGCCAGCACCTCGGGACTAGCGGGAGAAGATACGCAGTATTTT; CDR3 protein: CASTSGLAGEDTQYF
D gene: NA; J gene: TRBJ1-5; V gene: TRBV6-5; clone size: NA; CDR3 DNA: TGTGCCAGCAGTTATCCCACCGGGTCCCACAATCAGCCCCAGCATTTT; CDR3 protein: CASSYPTGSHNQPQHF
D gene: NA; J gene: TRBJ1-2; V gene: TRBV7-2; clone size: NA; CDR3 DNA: TGTGCCAGCAGCCCGGGGAGGGAAGATGGCTACACCTTC; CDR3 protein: CASSPGREDGYTF
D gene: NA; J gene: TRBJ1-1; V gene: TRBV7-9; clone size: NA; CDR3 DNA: TGTGCCAGCAGCGCTGACACTTACACTGAAGCTTTCTTT; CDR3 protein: CASSADTYTEAFF
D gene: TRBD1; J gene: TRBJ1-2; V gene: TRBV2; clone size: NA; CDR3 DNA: TGTGCCAGCAGTGAATTGGGACAGGCCTATGGCTACACCTTC; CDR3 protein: CASSELGQAYGYTF